The rows below give T cell receptor beta chains drawn from one sample of a study of T cell responses to AZD1222 COVID-19 vaccine. Profiling relied on immunoSEQ multiplex PCR, and the TCRdb table lists in-frame clones only, not all of them. Of 130,000 to 150,000 clones in the sample, approximately 93% were seen once. The material was peripheral blood, obtained after recovery from COVID-19. The receptors shown here come from an adult who had recovered from COVID-19. Both conserved end residues are part of each CDR3. D genes are given only for firm matches.

V,D,CDR3
TRBV4-2,.,CASSQEDSPNTEAFF
TRBV30,TRBD2,CAWSTGTTTGDTQYF
TRBV19,.,CASTLLGAGLNYGYTF
TRBV24-1,.,CATSDFTGTSTDTQYF
TRBV5-8,TRBD1,CASSGTGYNQPQHF
TRBV29-1,.,CSVDGQPNTEAFF
TRBV14,TRBD2,CASSQDWREGRNEQYF
TRBV11-2,.,CASSSWVGRDYNEQFF
TRBV6-5,.,CASSSYNPNNEQFF
TRBV11-2,.,CASSLRTPGNEQFF
TRBV11-3,TRBD1,CASSFMDRGDYEQYF
TRBV27,.,CASSANLGEPQHF
TRBV5-4,.,CASSSGGPRAGAFF
TRBV5-4,TRBD2,CASSSPGGWGADTQYF
TRBV18,TRBD1,CASSPAVGDREYF
TRBV7-9,TRBD2,CASSLGGILSEQYF
TRBV25-1,.,CASTMGDEQFF
TRBV27,.,CASSFRGSPSYEQYF
TRBV28,.,CASSLENTEAFF
TRBV12-5,.,CASGLEKVGDTEAFF
TRBV4-1,TRBD2,CASSQKGGGTDTQYF
TRBV29-1,.,CSVGVGSRMNTEAFF
TRBV5-1,.,CASSLDGTGTQPQHF
TRBV28,.,CASSSGSIEHYF
TRBV11-3,.,CASSPGLGRQETQYF
TRBV24-1,.,CATSAGDAYSYEQYF
TRBV19,.,CASSILLGQGGKSNQPQHF
TRBV6-5,.,CASSYRTAGNTIYF
TRBV5-5,TRBD1,CASSYSDRVNSPLHF
TRBV7-2,TRBD1,CASSPDRGRTVTLGQFF
TRBV29-1,.,CSVQDSTNTEAFF
TRBV3-1/TRBV3-2,TRBD1,CASSLGQGYNSPLHF
TRBV7-3,.,CASSAAGQLKYTGELFF
TRBV6-5,.,CASSSRGPLGNQPQHF
TRBV3-1/TRBV3-2,.,CASSPVGGRTNSPLHF
TRBV28,TRBD1,CASSLGTGGPYEKLFF
TRBV27,.,CASSSRGPQETQYF
TRBV10-3,.,CAISESGVTSYEQYF
TRBV6-5,.,CANRGQGWNSPLHF
TRBV28,TRBD2,CASSSSGTSGTYEQYF
TRBV9,TRBD2,CASSVWTSNNEQFF
TRBV2,.,CASSEGRNEQYF
TRBV14,.,CASSQERRETQYF
TRBV19,.,CASSIVSAGNTEAFF
TRBV5-1,TRBD2,CASSLASGGNEQFF
TRBV19,.,CASSIGDRPAVYEQYF
TRBV28,TRBD2,CASSGFILAGSTDTQYF
TRBV24-1,TRBD2,CATSDPTSGISSYNEQFF
TRBV7-9,.,CASSLASTGNAEAFF
TRBV5-1,TRBD2,CASWPAGGNEQFF
TRBV19,TRBD1,CASSTPRQGRGNTIYF
TRBV12-3/TRBV12-4,TRBD2,CASSWTSGNEQFF
TRBV4-2,.,CASSQGEEAVRQYF
TRBV7-2,.,CASSLAASGTGELFF
TRBV6-5,TRBD1,CASSYGGGQGTYEQYF
TRBV9,TRBD1,CASSVDRGSPYEQYF
TRBV6-5,.,CASSYSIGPGEQFF
TRBV18,.,CASSPPITDTQYF
TRBV7-2,TRBD1,CASSLGQGATNEKLFF